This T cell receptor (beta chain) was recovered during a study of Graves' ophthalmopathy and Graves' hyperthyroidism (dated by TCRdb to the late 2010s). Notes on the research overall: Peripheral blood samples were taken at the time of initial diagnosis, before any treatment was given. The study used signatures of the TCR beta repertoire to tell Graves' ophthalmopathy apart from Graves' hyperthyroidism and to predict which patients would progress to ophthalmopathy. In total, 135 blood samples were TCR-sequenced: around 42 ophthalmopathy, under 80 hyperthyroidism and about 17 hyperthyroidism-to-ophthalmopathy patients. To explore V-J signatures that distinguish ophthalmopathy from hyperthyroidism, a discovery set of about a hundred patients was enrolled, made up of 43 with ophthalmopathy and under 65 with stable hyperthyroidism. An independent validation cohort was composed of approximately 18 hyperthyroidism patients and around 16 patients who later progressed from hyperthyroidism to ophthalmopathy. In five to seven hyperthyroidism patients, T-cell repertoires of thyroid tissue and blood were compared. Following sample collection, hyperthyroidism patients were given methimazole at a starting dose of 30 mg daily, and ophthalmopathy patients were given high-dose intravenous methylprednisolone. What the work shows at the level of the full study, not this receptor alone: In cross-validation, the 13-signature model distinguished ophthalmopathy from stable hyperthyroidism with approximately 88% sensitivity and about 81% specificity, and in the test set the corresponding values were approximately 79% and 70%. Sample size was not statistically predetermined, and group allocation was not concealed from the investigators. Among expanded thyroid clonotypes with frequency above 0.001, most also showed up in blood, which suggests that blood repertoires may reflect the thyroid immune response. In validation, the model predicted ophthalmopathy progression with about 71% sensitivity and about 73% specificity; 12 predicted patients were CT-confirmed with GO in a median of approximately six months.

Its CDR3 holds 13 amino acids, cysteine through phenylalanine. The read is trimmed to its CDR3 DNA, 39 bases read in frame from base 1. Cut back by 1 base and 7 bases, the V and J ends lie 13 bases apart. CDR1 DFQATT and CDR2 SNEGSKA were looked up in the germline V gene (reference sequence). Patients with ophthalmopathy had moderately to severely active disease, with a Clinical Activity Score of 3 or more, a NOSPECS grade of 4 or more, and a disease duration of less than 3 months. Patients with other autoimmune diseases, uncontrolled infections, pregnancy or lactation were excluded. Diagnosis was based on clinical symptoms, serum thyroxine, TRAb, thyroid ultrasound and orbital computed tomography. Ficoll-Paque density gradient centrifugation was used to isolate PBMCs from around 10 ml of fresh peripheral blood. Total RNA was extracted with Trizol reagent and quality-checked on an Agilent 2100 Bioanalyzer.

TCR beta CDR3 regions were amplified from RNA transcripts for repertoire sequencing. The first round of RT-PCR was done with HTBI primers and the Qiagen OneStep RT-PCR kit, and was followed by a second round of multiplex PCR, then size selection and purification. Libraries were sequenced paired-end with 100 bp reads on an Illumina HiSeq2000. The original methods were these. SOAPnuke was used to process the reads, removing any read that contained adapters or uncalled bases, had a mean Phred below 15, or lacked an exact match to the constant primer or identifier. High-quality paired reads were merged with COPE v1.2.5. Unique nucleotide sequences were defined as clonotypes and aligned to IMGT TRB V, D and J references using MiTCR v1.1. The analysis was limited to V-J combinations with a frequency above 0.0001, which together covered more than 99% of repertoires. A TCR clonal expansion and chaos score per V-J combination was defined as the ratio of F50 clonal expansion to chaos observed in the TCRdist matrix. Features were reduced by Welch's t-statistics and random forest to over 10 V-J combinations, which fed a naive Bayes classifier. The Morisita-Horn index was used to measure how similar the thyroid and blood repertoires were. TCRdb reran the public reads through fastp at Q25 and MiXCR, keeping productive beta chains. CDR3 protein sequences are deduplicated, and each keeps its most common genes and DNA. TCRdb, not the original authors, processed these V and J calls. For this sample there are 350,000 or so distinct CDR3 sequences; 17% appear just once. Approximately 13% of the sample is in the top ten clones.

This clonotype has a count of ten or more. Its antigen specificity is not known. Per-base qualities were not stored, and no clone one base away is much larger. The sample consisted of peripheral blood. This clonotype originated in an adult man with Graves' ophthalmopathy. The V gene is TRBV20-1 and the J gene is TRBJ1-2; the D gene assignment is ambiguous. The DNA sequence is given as TGCAGTGCTAGAGTGGAAGGACGGGGTGGCTACACCTTC. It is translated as CSARVEGRGGYTF.